The next 9 T cell receptor beta chains were all read from a single sample in a study of T cells in localized non-small cell lung cancer (dated by TCRdb to between 2020 and 2021). Libraries were prepared through the immunoSEQ multiplex PCR assay. Here the immuneACCESS table is served through TCRdb, limited to in-frame sequences with V and J called. Missing clones are a known gap in these copies; in checked studies unresolved V genes cover under half, and the rest lacks a known reason. The sample yields some 4,100 clones; around 21% were counted once. Approximately 5.2% of the sample goes to the ten largest clones. Material: lung tumor tissue, obtained before any cancer treatment. The source is a female donor at least 60 years old with stage I lung adenocarcinoma.

The chain joins TRBV5-1 to TRBJ2-2; D uncertain. V lost 7 bases to trimming and J lost 0 bases, with 13 bases between them. The length of the CDR3 is 15 residues. Germline CDR1 SGHRS, CDR2 YFSETQ. The CDR3 DNA reads TGCGCCAGCGCCTTTGGGCGAACGAACACCGGGGAGCTGTTTTTT. Amino acids: CASAFGRTNTGELFF.

The table lists this clone with a few counts. This sequence joins TRBV7-2 and TRBJ1-2; D remains ambiguous. Germline CDR1 is SGHTA and CDR2 is FQGNSA. Trimming cost V 5 bases and J 5 bases, with 12 bases left between them. This CDR3 spans 13 amino acids. CDR3: CASSQVKNYGYTF. The CDR3 DNA follows: TGTGCCAGCAGCCAAGTTAAGAATTATGGCTACACCTTC.

The V gene is TRBV25-1, the J gene TRBJ2-5; 9 positions agree with TRBD2. Per the germline V gene, CDR1 is MGHDK and CDR2 is SYGVNS. The CDR3 covers 13 residues. J lost 7 bases, V lost 7 bases, and 7 bases had no gene match. The CDR3 spells CASMVASGVTQYF. CDR3 nucleotide sequence: TGTGCCAGCATGGTGGCTAGCGGGGTGACCCAGTACTTC.

By sample fraction, this clone is medium-sized (0.01 to 0.1%). The chain carries TRBV30 and TRBJ2-3; the D is unclear. The CDR3 sequence is 15 residues long. The germline V gene encodes CDR1 GTSNPN and CDR2 SVGIG (reference sequence). V was shortened by 1 base and J by 0 bases, with 11 bases between the two germline ends. CDR3 sequence reads: CAWSGKATSTDTQYF. CDR3 nucleotides: TGTGCCTGGAGTGGTAAAGCTACTAGCACAGATACGCAGTATTTT.

Relative to its sample, this clone is medium-sized (0.01 to 0.1%). The V and J genes are TRBV11-3 and TRBJ1-5; 9 bases are shared with TRBD1. From germline, CDR1 is SGHNT and CDR2 YENEEA. V lost 3 bases to trimming and J lost 5 bases; unmatched junction nucleotides: 5. The CDR3 consists of 15 residues. This CDR3 is CASSFGQGWDQPQHF. The CDR3 DNA reads TGTGCCAGCAGCTTTGGACAGGGGTGGGATCAGCCCCAGCATTTT.

By share of the sample, this clone is medium-sized. This chain connects TRBV9 to TRBJ1-5; TRBD1 is a possible D gene (5 bases). CDR3 length equals 13 residues. Germline values: CDR1 SGDLS, CDR2 YYNGEE. The V gene lost 3 bases and the J gene lost 7 bases, with 11 bases spanning the gap. CDR3 bases: TGTGCCAGCAGCGGTCAGGGTGGACAGCCCCAGCATTTT. Residues: CASSGQGGQPQHF.

This clone appeared once. The V call is TRBV29-1, the J call TRBJ2-3, with TRBD1 identical over 7 bases. The V gene end was trimmed by 7 bases and the J gene end by 2 bases; junction bases not matched to a gene: 9. The germline V gene has CDR1 SQVTM and CDR2 ANQGSEA. The CDR3 has 14 residues. The CDR3 DNA is TGCAGCGCCACCTTGGACAGGAACACAGATACGCAGTATTTT. Amino acids: CSATLDRNTDTQYF.

The chain has TRBV28 and TRBJ2-4, with D possibly matching TRBD1 (5 bases). Germline-derived CDR1 and CDR2 are MDHEN and SYDVKM. The CDR3 loop spans 16 amino acids. Trimming took 4 bases from V and 3 from J, leaving 16 bases between them. The CDR3 here is CASSSIWTPNKNIQYF. CDR3 bases: TGTGCCAGCAGTTCGATTTGGACACCAAACAAAAACATTCAGTACTTC. The full variable domain, its missing parts supplied by reference TRBV28 and TRBJ2-4, is DVKVTQSSRYLVKRTGEKVFLECVQDMDHENMFWYRQDPGLGLRLIYFSYDVKMKEKGDIPEGYSVSREKKERFSLILESASTNQTSMYLCASSSIWTPNKNIQYFGAGTRLSVL.

The rearrangement uses TRBV30 and TRBJ1-4; possibly TRBD1 for D (5 bases). The CDR3 extends over 14 amino acids. Germline CDR1 reads GTSNPN; CDR2 reads SVGIG (reference sequence). Deletions cut 4 bases from V and 4 bases from J, with 13 bases between. CDR3 DNA: TGTGCCTGGAAAAAGGGGCTGAATAATGAAAAACTGTTTTTT. Translating it yields CAWKKGLNNEKLFF. Full variable domain (remainder filled in from reference TRBV30 and TRBJ1-4): SQTIHQWPATLVQPVGSPLSLECTVEGTSNPNLYWYRQAAGRGLQLLFYSVGIGQISSEVPQNLSASRPQDRQFILSSKKLLLSDSGFYLCAWKKGLNNEKLFFGSGTQLSVL.